This passage covers 13 T cell receptor beta chains from one sample sequenced in a study of CD8 T cells in ankylosing spondylitis. Each CDR3 protein gets one entry after TCRdb re-called the 5' RACE reads with MiXCR. The sample yields more than 200,000 distinct CDR3 sequences, about 24% seen once. Sequencing used blood, either unsorted or a sorted T cell fraction (not recorded which). The receptor source for this set is a male donor with ankylosing spondylitis or in good health (not recorded which).

The rearrangement links TRBV6-5 to TRBJ2-2, with unresolved D. Trimming took off 2 bases at V and 7 bases at J, with 11 bases between the two ends. This CDR3 is built from 14 residues. CDR1 is MNHEY, CDR2 SVGAGI, per germline. CDR3 nucleotide sequence: TGTGCCAGCAGTTACCCAGGAAGTGGCGGGGAGCTGTTTTTT. Translation: CASSYPGSGGELFF.

Many counts were recorded for this clonotype. The chain couples TRBV5-1 to TRBJ2-2; D is perhaps TRBD2 (5 bases). Per germline, CDR1 SGHRS and CDR2 YFSETQ. V lost 4 bases and J 4 bases, leaving 8 bases between the germline ends. The CDR3 has 13 amino acids. CDR3 nucleotide sequence: TGCGCCAGCAGCGGAACTAGCACCGGGGAGCTGTTTTTT. Translated, it gives CASSGTSTGELFF.

This clonotype was observed at least ten times. V and J are TRBV3-1 and TRBJ2-7; TRBD2 agrees at 11 bases. The CDR3 loop spans 16 amino acids. The germline CDR1 and CDR2 sequences are LGHDT and YNNKEL (reference sequence). The V and J ends lost 4 bases and 0 bases, in that order; junction bases with no gene match: 5. The CDR3 bases are TGTGCCAGCAGCCGGACTAGCGGGCCGAGCTCCTACGAGCAGTACTTC. This codes for CASSRTSGPSSYEQYF.

This clonotype was seen a few times. The gene calls are TRBV20-1 and TRBJ2-7; D tentatively fits TRBD1 or TRBD2 (5 bases each). This CDR3 is 15 amino acids long. The germline V gene has CDR1 DFQATT and CDR2 SNEGSKA (reference sequence). Trimming shortened V by 0 bases and J by 7 bases, and 19 bases separated the two germline ends. CDR3 loop: CSARDFGTPFWEQYF. As DNA, the CDR3 is TGCAGTGCTAGAGATTTCGGGACCCCTTTTTGGGAGCAGTACTTC.

This clonotype came up a few times. This sequence joins TRBV14 and TRBJ2-1; perhaps TRBD1 as D (6 bases). V lost 0 bases and J lost 2, with 8 bases in between. The CDR3 runs to 15 residues. Germline V lookup: CDR1 SGHDN, CDR2 FVKESK. The CDR3 region has the DNA TGTGCCAGCAGCCAAGAGGGGGACACCTACAATGAGCAGTTCTTC. This sequence encodes CASSQEGDTYNEQFF.

This clonotype was counted only a few times. The chain has TRBV20-1 and TRBJ2-1, with TRBD2 matching over 14 bases. The V and J ends lost 3 bases and 4 bases, in that order; junction bases with no gene match: 5. CDR1 is DFQATT, CDR2 SNEGSKA, per germline (reference sequence). CDR3 length: 16 residues. CDR3 sequence (DNA): TGCAGTGCTAGGACTAGCGGGGGGGCGAAGTACAATGAGCAGTTCTTC. It yields the protein CSARTSGGAKYNEQFF.

This clonotype was seen ten or more times. A read error may account for a junction end that differs from germline. DNA of the CDR3: TGTGCCAGCAGATTAAGGACAGATTTCACCTACGAGCAGTACTTC. Translated, it gives CASRLRTDFTYEQYF. The rearrangement uses TRBV7-3 and TRBJ2-7; TRBD1 is a possible D gene (6 bases). CDR1 and CDR2 from the germline V gene are SGHTA and FQGTGA. The CDR3 loop spans 15 amino acids.

A remark on this clonotype: Just one base apart from a much larger clone, this may be a read error. The chain has TRBV20-1 and TRBJ2-7, with 7 bases matching TRBD2. This CDR3 comprises 18 residues. The germline gives CDR1 DFQATT, CDR2 SNEGSKA (reference sequence). CDR3 coding DNA: TGCAGTGGTAGAGAGATGGGGGTTCGTGGGACTACTACCTACGAGCAGTACTTC. Translation: CSGREMGVRGTTTYEQYF.

This clonotype was recorded at least ten times. The V gene is TRBV5-1, the J gene TRBJ2-5; 8 bases are shared with TRBD1. Germline trimming cut 0 bases from V and 1 base from J; bases unmatched to any gene: 11. The germline CDR1 and CDR2 sequences are SGHRS and YFSETQ. CDR3 length: 18 residues. The CDR3: CASSLEGRGPQSQETQYF. Written as DNA, the CDR3 is TGCGCCAGCAGCTTGGAGGGCAGGGGGCCACAATCCCAAGAGACCCAGTACTTC.

This clonotype occurred a few times. The CDR3 DNA follows: TGCAGTGCTAGGCCAGGGTCGGGCACCGGGGAGCTGTTTTTT. Translated: CSARPGSGTGELFF. The J gene is TRBJ2-2, the V gene TRBV20-1, with a possible D match to TRBD1 (5 bases). The germline V gene encodes CDR1 DFQATT and CDR2 SNEGSKA (reference sequence). The CDR3 has 14 residues. The germline V and J ends were trimmed by 3 bases and 4 bases, with 12 bases remaining between them.

This clonotype has more than one count but fewer than ten. The chain links TRBV12-3 or TRBV12-4 to TRBJ2-7; D not resolved. The CDR3 runs to 12 residues. Trimming stripped 4 bases from V and 3 bases from J, with 7 bases between. As DNA, the CDR3 is TGTGCCAGCAGTTACGATTTCTACGAGCAGTACTTC. This sequence encodes CASSYDFYEQYF.

The CDR3 spells CASSDVPPRSYEQYF. CDR3 nucleotide sequence: TGTGCCAGCAGTGATGTCCCGCCCCGCTCCTACGAGCAGTACTTC. This chain joins TRBV6-1 and TRBJ2-7, with unresolved D. The CDR3 covers 15 residues. Trimming removed 3 bases from V and 0 bases from J, with 12 bases in between. Germline V gives CDR1 MNHNS, CDR2 SASEGT.

This clonotype was counted between two and nine times. This chain links TRBV6-6 with TRBJ1-2; D might be TRBD1 (5 bases). Germline CDR1 reads MNHNY; CDR2 reads SVGAGI (reference sequence). Trimming cost V 5 bases and J 3 bases, with 7 bases left between them. This CDR3 has 12 amino acids. DNA for the CDR3: TGTGCCAGCAGTCAGGGAGACTATGGCTACACCTTC. It yields the protein CASSQGDYGYTF.